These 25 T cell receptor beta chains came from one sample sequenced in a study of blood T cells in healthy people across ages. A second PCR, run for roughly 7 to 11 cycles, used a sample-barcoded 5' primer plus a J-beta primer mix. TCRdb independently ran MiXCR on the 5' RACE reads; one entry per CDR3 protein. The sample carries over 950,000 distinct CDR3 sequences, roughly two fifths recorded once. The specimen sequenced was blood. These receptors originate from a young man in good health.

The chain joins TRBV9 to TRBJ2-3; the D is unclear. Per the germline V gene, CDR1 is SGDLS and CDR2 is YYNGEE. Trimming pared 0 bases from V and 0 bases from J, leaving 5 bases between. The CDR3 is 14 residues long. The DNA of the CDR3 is TGTGCCAGCAGCGTAGTGAGGAGCACAGATACGCAGTATTTT. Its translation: CASSVVRSTDTQYF.

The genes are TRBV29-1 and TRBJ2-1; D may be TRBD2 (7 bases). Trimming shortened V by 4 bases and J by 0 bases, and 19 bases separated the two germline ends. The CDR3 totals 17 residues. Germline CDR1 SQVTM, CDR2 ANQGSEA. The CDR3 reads CSVVLPGGPSSYNEQFF. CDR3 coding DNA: TGCAGCGTTGTCCTCCCCGGGGGGCCTAGCTCCTACAATGAGCAGTTCTTC.

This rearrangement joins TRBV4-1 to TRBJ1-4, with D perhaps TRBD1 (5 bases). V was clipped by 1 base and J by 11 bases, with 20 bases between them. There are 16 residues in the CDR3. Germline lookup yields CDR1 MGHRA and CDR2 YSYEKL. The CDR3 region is CASSQAIRVGVEKLFF. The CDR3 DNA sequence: TGCGCCAGCAGCCAAGCTATCAGGGTCGGGGTTGAGAAACTGTTTTTT.

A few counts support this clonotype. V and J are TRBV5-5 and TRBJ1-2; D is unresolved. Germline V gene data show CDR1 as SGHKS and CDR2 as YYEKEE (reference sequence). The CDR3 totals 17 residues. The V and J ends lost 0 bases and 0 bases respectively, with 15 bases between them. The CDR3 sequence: CASSLGGDLRPNYGYTF. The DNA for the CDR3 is TGTGCCAGCAGCTTGGGCGGAGACCTAAGGCCTAACTATGGCTACACCTTC.

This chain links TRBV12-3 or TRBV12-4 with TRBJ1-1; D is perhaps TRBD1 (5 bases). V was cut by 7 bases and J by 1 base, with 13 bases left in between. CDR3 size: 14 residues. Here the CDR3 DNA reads TGTGCCAGCACCAGAGGGGTCCCGAACACTGAAGCTTTCTTT. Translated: CASTRGVPNTEAFF.

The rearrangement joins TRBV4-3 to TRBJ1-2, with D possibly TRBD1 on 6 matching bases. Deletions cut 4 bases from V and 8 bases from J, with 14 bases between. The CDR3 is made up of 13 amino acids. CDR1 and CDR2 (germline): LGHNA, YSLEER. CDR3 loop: CASSPEMGTGYTF. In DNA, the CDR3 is TGCGCCAGCAGCCCCGAAATGGGGACAGGCTACACCTTC.

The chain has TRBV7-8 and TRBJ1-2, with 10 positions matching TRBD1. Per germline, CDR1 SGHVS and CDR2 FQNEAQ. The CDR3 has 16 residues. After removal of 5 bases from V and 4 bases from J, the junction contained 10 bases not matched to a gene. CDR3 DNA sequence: TGTGCCAGCAGCACACACCGGGACAGGGGAGTCTATGGCTACACCTTC. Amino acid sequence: CASSTHRDRGVYGYTF.

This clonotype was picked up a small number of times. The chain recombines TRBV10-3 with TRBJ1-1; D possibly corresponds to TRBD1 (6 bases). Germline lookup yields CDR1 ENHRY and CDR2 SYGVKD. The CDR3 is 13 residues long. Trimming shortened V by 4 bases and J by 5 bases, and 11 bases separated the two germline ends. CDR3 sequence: CAISGLGGTEAFF. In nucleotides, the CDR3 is TGTGCCATCAGTGGCTTAGGGGGGACTGAAGCTTTCTTT.

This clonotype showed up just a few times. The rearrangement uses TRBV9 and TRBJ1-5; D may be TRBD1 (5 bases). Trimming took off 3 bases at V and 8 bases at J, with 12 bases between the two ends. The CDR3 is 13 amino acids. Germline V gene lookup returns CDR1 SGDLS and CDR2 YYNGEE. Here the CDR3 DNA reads TGTGCCAGCAGCGAGGGGATCGAGAAGCCCCAGCATTTT. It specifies CASSEGIEKPQHF.

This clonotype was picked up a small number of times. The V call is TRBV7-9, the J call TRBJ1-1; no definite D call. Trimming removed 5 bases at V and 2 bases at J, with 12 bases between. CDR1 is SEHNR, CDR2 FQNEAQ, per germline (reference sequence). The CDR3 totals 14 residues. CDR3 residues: CASSAAEQNTEAFF. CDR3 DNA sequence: TGTGCCAGCAGCGCAGCGGAACAAAACACTGAAGCTTTCTTT.

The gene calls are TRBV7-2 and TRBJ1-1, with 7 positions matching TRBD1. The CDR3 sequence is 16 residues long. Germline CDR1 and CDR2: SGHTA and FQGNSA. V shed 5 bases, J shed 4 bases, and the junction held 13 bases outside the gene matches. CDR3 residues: CASSHRAATGPTEAFF. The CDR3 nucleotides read TGTGCCAGCAGCCACCGTGCAGCGACAGGGCCCACTGAAGCTTTCTTT.

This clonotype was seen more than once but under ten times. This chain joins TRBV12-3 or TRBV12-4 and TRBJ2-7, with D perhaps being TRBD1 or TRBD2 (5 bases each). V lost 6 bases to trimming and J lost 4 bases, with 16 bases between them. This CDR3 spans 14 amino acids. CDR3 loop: CASSLRDRWYEQYF. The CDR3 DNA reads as TGTGCCAGCAGCCTCCGGGACCGGTGGTACGAGCAGTACTTC.

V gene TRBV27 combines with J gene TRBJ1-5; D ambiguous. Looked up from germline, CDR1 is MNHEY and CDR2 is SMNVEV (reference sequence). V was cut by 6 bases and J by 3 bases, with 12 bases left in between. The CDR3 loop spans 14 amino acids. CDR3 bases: TGTGCCAGCAGCGAATCAATTAACAATCAGCCCCAGCATTTT. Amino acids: CASSESINNQPQHF.

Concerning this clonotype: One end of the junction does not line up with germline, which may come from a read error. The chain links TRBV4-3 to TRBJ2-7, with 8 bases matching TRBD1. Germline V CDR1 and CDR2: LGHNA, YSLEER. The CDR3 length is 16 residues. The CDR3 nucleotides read TGCTCCAGCAGCCAAGATATCCAGGGGGCGGACTACGAGCAGTACTTC. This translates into CSSSQDIQGADYEQYF.

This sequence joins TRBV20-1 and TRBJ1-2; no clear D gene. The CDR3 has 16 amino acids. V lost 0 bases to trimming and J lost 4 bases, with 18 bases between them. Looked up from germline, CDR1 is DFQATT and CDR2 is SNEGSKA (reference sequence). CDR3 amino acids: CSAREVTAPGGYGYTF. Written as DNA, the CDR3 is TGCAGTGCTAGAGAAGTTACAGCACCAGGCGGCTATGGCTACACCTTC.

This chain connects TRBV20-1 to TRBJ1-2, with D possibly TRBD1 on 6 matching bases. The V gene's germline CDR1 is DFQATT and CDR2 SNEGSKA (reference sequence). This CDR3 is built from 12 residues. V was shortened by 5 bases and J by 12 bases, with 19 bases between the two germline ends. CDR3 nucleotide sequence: TGCAGTGCTCTCGGAGGGGGTCGCGGCCACACCTTC. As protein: CSALGGGRGHTF.

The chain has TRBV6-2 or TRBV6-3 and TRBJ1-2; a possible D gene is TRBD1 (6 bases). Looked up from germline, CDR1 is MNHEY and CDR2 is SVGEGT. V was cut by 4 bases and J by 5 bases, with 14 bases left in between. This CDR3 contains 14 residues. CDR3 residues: CASSSSDRYYGYTF. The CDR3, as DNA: TGTGCCAGCAGTTCCAGCGACAGGTATTATGGCTACACCTTC.

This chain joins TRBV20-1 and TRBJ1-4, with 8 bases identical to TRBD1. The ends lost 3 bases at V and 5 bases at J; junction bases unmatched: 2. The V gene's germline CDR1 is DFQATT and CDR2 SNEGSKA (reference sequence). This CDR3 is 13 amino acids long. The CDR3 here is CSASRTGNEKLFF. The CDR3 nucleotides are TGCAGTGCTAGTCGGACAGGGAATGAAAAACTGTTTTTT.

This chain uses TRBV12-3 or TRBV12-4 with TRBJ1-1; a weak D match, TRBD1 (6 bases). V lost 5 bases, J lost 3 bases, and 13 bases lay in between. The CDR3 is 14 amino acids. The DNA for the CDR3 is TGTGCCAGCAGTATCGGGGGGCGGGACACTGAAGCTTTCTTT. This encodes CASSIGGRDTEAFF.

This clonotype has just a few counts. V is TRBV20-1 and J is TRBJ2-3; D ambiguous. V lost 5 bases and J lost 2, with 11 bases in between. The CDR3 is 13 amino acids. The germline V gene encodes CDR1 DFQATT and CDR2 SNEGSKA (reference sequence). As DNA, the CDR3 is TGCAGTGCTGGGCCTAAATTCACAGATACGCAGTATTTT. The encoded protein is CSAGPKFTDTQYF.

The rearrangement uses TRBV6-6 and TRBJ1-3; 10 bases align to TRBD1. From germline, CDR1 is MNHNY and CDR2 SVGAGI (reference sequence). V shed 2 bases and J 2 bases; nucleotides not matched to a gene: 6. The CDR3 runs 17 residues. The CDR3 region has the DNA TGTGCCAGCAGTTACACCCCTGGACAGGGGGCTGGAAACACCATATATTTT. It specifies CASSYTPGQGAGNTIYF.

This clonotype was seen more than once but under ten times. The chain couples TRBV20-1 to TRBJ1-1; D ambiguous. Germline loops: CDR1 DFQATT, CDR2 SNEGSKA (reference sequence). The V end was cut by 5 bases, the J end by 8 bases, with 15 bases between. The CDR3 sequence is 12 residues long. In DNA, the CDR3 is TGCAGTGCTGATTACCCGGGAGGGGAAGCTTTCTTT. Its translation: CSADYPGGEAFF.

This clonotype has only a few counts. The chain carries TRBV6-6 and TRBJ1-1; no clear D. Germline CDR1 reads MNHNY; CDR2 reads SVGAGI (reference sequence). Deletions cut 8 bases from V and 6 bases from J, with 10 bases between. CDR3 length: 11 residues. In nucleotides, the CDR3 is TGTGCCAGCCGTGACCGGGCTGAAGCTTTCTTT. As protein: CASRDRAEAFF.

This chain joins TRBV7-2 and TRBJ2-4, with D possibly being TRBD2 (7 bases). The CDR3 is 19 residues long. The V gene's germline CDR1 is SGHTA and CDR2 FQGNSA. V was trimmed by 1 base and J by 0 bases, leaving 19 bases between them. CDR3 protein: CASSLGGPSGKLAKNIQYF. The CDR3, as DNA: TGTGCCAGCAGCTTAGGGGGGCCTAGCGGAAAACTAGCCAAAAACATTCAGTACTTC.

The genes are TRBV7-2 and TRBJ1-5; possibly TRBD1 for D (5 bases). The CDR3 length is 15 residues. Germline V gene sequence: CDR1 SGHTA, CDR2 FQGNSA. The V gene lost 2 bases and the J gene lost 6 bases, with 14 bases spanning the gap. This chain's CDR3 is CASSLFQGVGQPQHF. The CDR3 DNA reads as TGTGCCAGCAGCTTATTCCAAGGGGTGGGTCAGCCCCAGCATTTT.